A selection of T cell receptor beta chains follows, all from one sample in a study of OX40 agonist ivuxolimab in advanced cancers. Sequencing was performed with immunoSEQ multiplex PCR; in TCRdb, only in-frame clones are kept and a portion is missing. The sample shows about 60,000 clones, about 89% of them seen only once. Sequenced material: CD4+ or CD8+ T cells sorted from blood, taken in a trial of the OX40 agonist ivuxolimab. The receptors were gathered from an adult with an advanced solid tumor such as melanoma, head and neck, liver or kidney cancer. CDR3s include the opening cysteine and the closing phenylalanine or tryptophan. A D gene is named only where the DNA matches it firmly. Clone size is given for some rows only: seen once, a few or many times, or a class if the clone is expanded.

TRBV28	TRBD2	once	TRBJ2-7	CASSSWTSGNYEQYF	TGTGCCAGCAGTTCCTGGACTAGTGGTAACTACGAGCAGTACTTC
TRBV6-1	NA	NA	TRBJ1-2	CASSDRGGYYGYTF	TGTGCCAGCAGTGACCGAGGGGGGTACTATGGCTACACCTTC
TRBV6-5	TRBD1	NA	TRBJ1-5	CASKPGQGQPQHF	TGTGCCAGCAAGCCGGGACAGGGTCAGCCCCAGCATTTT
TRBV9	NA	NA	TRBJ1-1	CASSVALTGVEAFF	TGTGCCAGCAGCGTCGCGCTTACAGGAGTTGAAGCTTTCTTT
TRBV6-5	TRBD2	once	TRBJ2-1	CASSYGSSGSYEQFF	TGTGCCAGCAGTTACGGTTCTAGCGGGAGTTATGAGCAGTTCTTC
TRBV28	NA	NA	TRBJ1-1	CASSLPGNTEAFF	TGTGCCAGCAGTTTGCCCGGGAACACTGAAGCTTTCTTT
TRBV10-3	TRBD1	NA	TRBJ1-1	CATLPTGRNTEAFF	TGTGCCACCCTACCGACAGGGAGGAACACTGAAGCTTTCTTT
TRBV6-5	NA	NA	TRBJ1-1	CASSYSMGKVEAFF	TGTGCCAGCAGTTACTCGATGGGTAAGGTTGAAGCTTTCTTT
TRBV29-1	TRBD2	NA	TRBJ2-1	CSVITSGSPNEQFF	TGCAGCGTTATAACTAGCGGGAGTCCTAATGAGCAGTTCTTC
TRBV6-5	NA	NA	TRBJ2-3	CASAAGLFSTDTQYF	TGTGCCAGCGCGGCGGGACTCTTTAGCACAGATACGCAGTATTTT
TRBV4-2	NA	NA	TRBJ1-3	CASSQAGTRRNTIYF	TGTGCCAGCAGCCAGGCCGGGACCAGGAGAAACACCATATATTTT
TRBV2	NA	NA	TRBJ2-7	CASGGNSYEQYF	TGTGCCAGCGGGGGGAACAGCTACGAGCAGTACTTC
TRBV19	TRBD2	NA	TRBJ2-5	CASSVTSGRPQETQYF	TGTGCCAGTAGTGTAACTAGCGGGAGACCCCAAGAGACCCAGTACTTC
TRBV5-6	TRBD1	once	TRBJ1-2	CASSLTGTGTYGYTF	TGTGCCAGCAGCCTAACCGGGACAGGGACCTATGGCTACACCTTC
TRBV19	NA	NA	TRBJ1-4	CASSKLGGRNEKLFF	TGTGCCAGTAGTAAGCTAGGAGGGAGGAATGAAAAACTGTTTTTT
TRBV19	TRBD1	NA	TRBJ1-1	CASRLGQMNTEAFF	TGTGCCAGTAGGCTGGGACAGATGAACACTGAAGCTTTCTTT
TRBV7-3	TRBD2	NA	TRBJ2-7	CASSFVAGASEQYF	TGTGCCAGCAGCTTCGTAGCGGGAGCGAGTGAGCAGTACTTC
TRBV18	TRBD2	NA	TRBJ2-7	CASSPPGLAGGNSYEQYF	TGTGCCAGCTCACCTCCGGGACTAGCGGGAGGGAACTCCTACGAGCAGTACTTC
TRBV6-6	NA	NA	TRBJ2-4	CASSPDLAKNIQYF	TGTGCCAGCAGTCCCGACCTAGCCAAAAACATTCAGTACTTC
TRBV27	NA	NA	TRBJ2-6	CATRSGDFLGANVLTF	TGTGCCACCCGATCGGGGGATTTCCTTGGGGCCAACGTCCTGACTTTC
TRBV15	NA	NA	TRBJ2-7	CATSRDQRDEQYF	TGTGCCACCAGCAGAGATCAGCGGGACGAGCAGTACTTC
TRBV7-8	NA	NA	TRBJ2-7	CASSRHMVSSYEQYF	TGTGCCAGCAGCCGACACATGGTGAGCTCCTACGAGCAGTACTTC
TRBV25-1	NA	NA	TRBJ2-5	CASSAGKETQYF	TGTGCCAGCAGTGCTGGGAAAGAGACCCAGTACTTC